This TCR beta chain emerged from a study of tumor-infiltrating lymphocytes in primary liver carcinoma. The researchers produced TCR beta cDNA from 500 to 550 ng total RNA with a constant-region primer. Libraries for TCR beta were built through three nested multiplex PCR rounds, which together made up a slightly modified ARM-PCR procedure. It was with TRBV1-TRBV30 forward primers and a C-beta reverse primer that the first two PCR rounds were run, at about 9 cycles each. TCRdb passed the multiplex PCR reads through MiXCR, listing each CDR3 protein once. In the table there are fewer than 350,000 distinct CDR3 sequences, roughly 61% of which are singletons. As regards this clonotype: A much larger clone sits a single nucleotide away, making a read error possible.

CDR1 and CDR2 (germline): SGHRS, YFSETQ. The CDR3 runs 13 residues. Out of unsorted whole blood came the blood RNA, and germline DNA was extracted as well. Blood samples of roughly 4 milliliters were drawn preoperatively. The V and J genes are TRBV5-1 and TRBJ2-7; D not resolved. The specimen was peripheral blood. The clonotype originates from a man aged 35 to 55 with primary liver carcinoma and hepatitis B virus infection. CDR3 DNA: TGCGCCAGCAGCCGTGACATGATCTACGAGAAGTACTTC. Protein product: CASSRDMIYEKYF.